The rows below give T cell receptor beta chains drawn from one sample of a study of TIL therapy for anti-PD-1-resistant metastatic lung cancer. Repertoires were generated with immunoSEQ multiplex PCR, while TCRdb's copy carries only in-frame clones and drops some. The data show approximately 20,000 clones, about four fifths seen once. The starting material was blood, obtained at baseline. The receptors shown here come from a person between 25 and 80 years old with non-small cell lung cancer. The CDR3 runs from the conserved cysteine through the conserved F or W. The order of the fields is D gene, clone size, V gene, J gene, CDR3 length, CDR3 protein, CDR3 DNA. A D gene is named only where the DNA matches it firmly. Size tells how often a clone was seen (once, few, many) or the class of an expanded clone, and some rows leave it out.

TRBD2	.	TRBV9	TRBJ2-5	17	CASSVGREGPVEETQYF	TGTGCCAGCAGCGTTGGGCGGGAGGGCCCGGTAGAAGAGACCCAGTACTTC
TRBD1	.	TRBV6-1	TRBJ1-6	15	CASSSPGGDNSPLHF	TGTGCCAGCAGTTCGCCAGGGGGGGATAATTCACCCCTCCACTTT
.	.	TRBV28	TRBJ1-1	15	CASIRGHPWGTEAFF	TGTGCCAGCATTCGAGGACATCCGTGGGGCACTGAAGCTTTCTTT
TRBD2	few	TRBV5-1	TRBJ2-3	15	CASSGLAGFADTQYF	TGCGCCAGCAGCGGACTAGCGGGATTCGCAGATACGCAGTATTTT
.	.	TRBV19	TRBJ2-1	14	CASKIGRRGNEQFF	TGTGCCAGTAAAATCGGCCGGCGAGGCAATGAGCAGTTCTTC
TRBD1	few	TRBV7-2	TRBJ1-2	13	CASSWGQGQGYTF	TGTGCCAGCAGCTGGGGACAGGGACAGGGCTACACCTTC
.	.	TRBV4-3	TRBJ1-4	18	CASSQDTGGVGANEKLFF	TGCGCCAGCAGCCAAGATACAGGAGGAGTAGGGGCTAATGAAAAACTGTTTTTT
TRBD1	once	TRBV14	TRBJ2-5	15	CASSQVDRDMETQYF	TGTGCCAGCAGCCAAGTTGACAGGGACATGGAGACCCAGTACTTC
.	.	TRBV2	TRBJ2-3	15	CASSGAPPGGDTQYF	TGTGCCAGCAGTGGGGCCCCTCCCGGGGGAGATACGCAGTATTTT
.	.	TRBV6-4	TRBJ2-1	15	CASSDSKGSGNEQFF	TGTGCCAGCAGTGACTCTAAGGGTTCGGGCAATGAGCAGTTCTTC
TRBD1	.	TRBV19	TRBJ2-7	16	CASSPRRGTGSYEQYF	TGTGCCAGTAGTCCCAGAAGGGGGACAGGTTCCTACGAGCAGTACTTC
.	few	TRBV2	TRBJ2-1	13	CASRDAGYNEQFF	TGTGCCAGCCGGGATGCGGGCTACAATGAGCAGTTCTTC
.	.	TRBV5-1	TRBJ2-7	12	CASGGPDYEQYF	TGCGCCAGCGGCGGGCCAGACTACGAGCAGTACTTC
.	.	TRBV4-3	TRBJ2-3	15	CASSPSQGHTDTQYF	TGCGCCAGCAGCCCCTCGCAGGGACACACAGATACGCAGTATTTT
.	.	TRBV2	TRBJ2-2	13	CASSEVGTGELFF	TGTGCCAGCAGTGAAGTGGGTACCGGGGAGCTGTTTTTT
TRBD1	.	TRBV6-1	TRBJ2-1	15	CASRTGQPPHNEQFF	TGTGCCAGCAGGACGGGACAGCCGCCCCACAATGAGCAGTTCTTC
.	.	TRBV7-2	TRBJ2-2	18	CASSSVWSGGDNTGELFF	TGTGCCAGCAGCTCAGTCTGGAGTGGCGGGGACAACACCGGGGAGCTGTTTTTT
TRBD1	.	TRBV7-9	TRBJ2-5	16	CASSLEVSGGGQTQYF	TGTGCCAGCAGCTTAGAGGTGTCAGGGGGTGGTCAGACCCAGTACTTC
TRBD1	.	TRBV29-1	TRBJ2-7	15	CSVEYPGQGLYEQYF	TGCAGCGTTGAATATCCGGGACAGGGGCTATACGAGCAGTACTTC
.	.	TRBV5-4	TRBJ2-2	16	CASSLPGTGAGGELFF	TGTGCCAGCAGCTTGCCCGGGACTGGGGCCGGCGGGGAGCTGTTTTTT
.	.	TRBV7-9	TRBJ2-5	13	CASSLGRQETQYF	TGTGCCAGCAGCTTGGGACGGCAAGAGACCCAGTACTTC
.	few	TRBV10-3	TRBJ1-1	14	CAIRQGSENTEAFF	TGTGCCATCAGACAGGGATCAGAGAACACTGAAGCTTTCTTT
TRBD2	.	TRBV6-4	TRBJ2-3	19	CASSVLGTSGGTSTDTQYF	TGTGCCAGCAGTGTCCTGGGGACTAGCGGAGGGACTAGCACAGATACGCAGTATTTT
.	.	TRBV11-2	TRBJ2-2	14	CASSLSGYTGELFF	TGTGCCAGCAGCTTAAGTGGTTACACCGGGGAGCTGTTTTTT
TRBD1	.	TRBV6-6	TRBJ1-1	11	CASSEQGRAFF	TGTGCCAGCAGTGAACAGGGGCGAGCTTTCTTT
.	.	TRBV6-4	TRBJ2-2	12	CAPEAGPGELFF	TGTGCCCCGGAGGCGGGTCCCGGGGAGCTGTTTTTT
.	.	TRBV29-1	TRBJ1-1	14	CSVIGQRRSTEAFF	TGCAGCGTCATAGGACAGCGGAGGAGCACTGAAGCTTTCTTT
TRBD2	.	TRBV5-1	TRBJ2-5	16	CASSLEVAGAGETQYF	TGCGCCAGCAGCTTGGAAGTAGCGGGGGCGGGGGAGACCCAGTACTTC
TRBD1	.	TRBV7-8	TRBJ2-7	16	CASSRLPGQGAHEQYF	TGTGCCAGCAGCCGCTTACCGGGACAGGGGGCCCACGAGCAGTACTTC
.	once	TRBV19	TRBJ2-3	14	CASSIRAGQDTQYF	TGTGCCAGTAGTATAAGGGCGGGGCAAGATACGCAGTATTTT
TRBD1	.	TRBV7-3	TRBJ2-7	15	CASSSPGQGKEEQYF	TGTGCCAGCAGCTCCCCAGGACAGGGGAAAGAAGAGCAGTACTTC
.	.	TRBV10-3	TRBJ2-3	14	CAISRDFGTDTQYF	TGTGCCATTAGCCGGGACTTCGGCACAGATACGCAGTATTTT
.	.	TRBV5-1	TRBJ1-2	14	CASSQKQGNYGYTF	TGCGCCAGCAGCCAAAAACAGGGTAACTATGGCTACACCTTC
.	.	TRBV10-3	TRBJ1-2	15	CAISESTGGVGGYTF	TGTGCCATCAGTGAGTCTACTGGCGGGGTCGGTGGCTACACCTTC
TRBD2	.	TRBV7-8	TRBJ2-1	14	CASSPRGARDEQFF	TGTGCCAGCAGCCCGCGGGGGGCTCGCGATGAGCAGTTCTTC
TRBD2	.	TRBV27	TRBJ2-1	14	CASSLAGLINEQFF	TGTGCCAGCAGCCTAGCGGGATTGATTAATGAGCAGTTCTTC
.	once	TRBV28	TRBJ1-6	15	CASLDGGSYNSPLHF	TGTGCCAGCCTGGACGGAGGCTCCTATAATTCACCCCTCCACTTT
TRBD2	.	TRBV6-1	TRBJ2-5	15	CASRGLAERGETQYF	TGTGCCAGCAGGGGACTAGCGGAGAGGGGAGAGACCCAGTACTTC
.	once	TRBV2	TRBJ2-1	13	CASSPQVGNEQFF	TGTGCCAGCAGCCCTCAGGTTGGCAATGAGCAGTTCTTC
TRBD2	.	TRBV5-1	TRBJ2-5	14	CASSLQTSGSEQYF	TGCGCCAGCAGCTTGCAAACTAGCGGGAGTGAGCAGTACTTC
TRBD1	.	TRBV7-6	TRBJ2-5	17	CASSLGLFDGQGKTQYF	TGTGCCAGCAGCTTAGGACTTTTTGACGGACAGGGAAAGACCCAGTACTTC
.	.	TRBV19	TRBJ2-3	15	CASSIFDLGTDTQYF	TGTGCCAGTAGTATTTTTGATTTGGGCACAGATACGCAGTATTTT
TRBD1	few	TRBV10-1	TRBJ1-6	14	CASSEGQGDSPLHF	TGCGCCAGCAGTGAGGGACAGGGGGATTCACCCCTCCACTTT